A single sample gave rise to the 6 T cell receptor beta chains below, sequenced in a study of long-term antiretroviral therapy in people with HIV (dated by TCRdb to about 2022). The immunoSEQ hsTCRB v3.0 assay was used at survey level resolution to sequence the TRB variable region. The source is immuneACCESS, and TCRdb retained only in-frame sequences with V and J called. Part of the clones is not carried over; for the studies checked, unresolved V genes explain less than half of this, and the remainder is unexplained. The sample table lists over 25,000 clones, about 85% of them with a count of one. The top ten constitute approximately 12% of the sample. The material was unsorted PBMCs, obtained 1.1 years after starting antiretroviral therapy. The receptors were gathered from a young man with HIV.

The chain joins TRBV11-2 to TRBJ2-1; D perhaps matches TRBD2 (6 bases). The CDR3 is 15 residues long. CDR1 SGHAT and CDR2 FQNNGV come from the germline V gene. V gave up 5 bases and J gave up 2 bases, with 13 bases separating them. As DNA, the CDR3 is TGTGCCAGCAGCCCCGGGGTAGCGGCCTACAATGAGCAGTTCTTC. The encoded protein is CASSPGVAAYNEQFF.

The chain is built from TRBV4-2 and TRBJ2-3; 8 bases line up with TRBD2. J lost 6 bases, V lost 1 base, and 6 bases had no gene match. The CDR3 has 15 amino acids. Germline V CDR1 and CDR2: LGHNA, YNFKEQ. CDR3 nucleotide sequence: TGTGCCAGCAGCCAAGCCCGGGGGGGCCCGGATACGCAGTATTTT. Translating gives CASSQARGGPDTQYF.

V is TRBV27 and J is TRBJ2-7; D gene uncertain. The V end was cut by 3 bases, the J end by 1 base, with 7 bases between. Germline CDR1 MNHEY, CDR2 SMNVEV (reference sequence). The CDR3 is made up of 13 amino acids. CDR3 protein: CASSFGRSYEQYF. CDR3 bases: TGTGCCAGCAGTTTTGGACGTTCCTACGAGCAGTACTTC.

This rearrangement joins TRBV19 to TRBJ1-1; D remains unclear. Germline V gives CDR1 LNHDA, CDR2 SQIVND (reference sequence). Trimming removed 3 bases from V and 7 bases from J, with 12 bases in between. This CDR3 is built from 13 residues. The CDR3 DNA follows: TGTGCCAGTAGTATTGGGAGGTTCGGTGAAGCTTTCTTT. Protein: CASSIGRFGEAFF.

The CDR3 reads CASSSDNMNTEAFF. The CDR3 region has the DNA TGTGCCAGCAGCAGTGATAACATGAACACTGAAGCTTTCTTT. This sequence joins TRBV27 and TRBJ1-1; D gene ambiguous. Between the trimmed V and J ends, which lost 6 bases and 0 bases, there was a span of 11 bases. The CDR3 extends over 14 amino acids. Germline CDR1 reads MNHEY; CDR2 reads SMNVEV (reference sequence).

V and J are TRBV28 and TRBJ2-2; the D call may be TRBD1 or TRBD2 (7 bases each). CDR3 size: 17 residues. V was cut by 6 bases and J by 6 bases, with 23 bases left in between. CDR1 MDHEN and CDR2 SYDVKM come from the germline V gene. DNA of the CDR3: TGTGCCAGCAGACCCTACCAATCACCAGGGGGGGCCGGGGAGCTGTTTTTT. This encodes CASRPYQSPGGAGELFF. Complete variable domain (other parts from reference TRBV28 and TRBJ2-2): DVKVTQSSRYLVKRTGEKVFLECVQDMDHENMFWYRQDPGLGLRLIYFSYDVKMKEKGDIPEGYSVSREKKERFSLILESASTNQTSMYLCASRPYQSPGGAGELFFGEGSRLTVL.